This T cell receptor (beta chain) emerged from a study of shared clonotypes between healthy human individuals (dated by TCRdb to 2020 to 2022). Describing the broader study: The cohort included three men and a couple of women between 18 and 49 years of age. For each donor, three plates each were used for CD4 naive and CD4 memory, two plates were used for CD8 naive, and one plate was used for CD8 memory. To estimate repertoire size and how much clonotypes are shared between individuals, the study performed deep sequencing of blood TCR repertoires from a handful of healthy adults. Different laboratories and diverse techniques were used to prepare libraries and sequence TCR repertoires, to increase sequencing depth and limit assay-specific biases. Leukapheresis yielded between about 0.85 and 9.5 billion PBMCs per donor. Paper-wide results and their limitations: Sampling was restricted to blood, and TCR repertoires in tissues likely differ from the TCR repertoires found in blood. The genetic and exposure-history diversity represented was limited by the small number of donors. Approximately 5% of naive CD4, 3.5% of naive CD8, roughly 2.4% of memory CD4, and 0.4% of memory CD8 clonotypes were shared across a few donors. Larger estimated clonotype richness was generally found for naive subsets than for memory subsets. Compared with non-shared clonotypes, the clonotypes found in all four sorted-subset donors had higher generation probabilities. Pairwise subsampling led to the expectation that sequencing depth would affect the degree of clonotype sharing among donors. Incomplete sequencing was indicated by rarefaction of sorted-subset datasets, despite the large sequencing depth.

The donors were healthy, HIV-negative adults with no recently reported acute infections or vaccinations. Every donor was a Caucasian adult residing in Nashville, Tennessee, USA. Magnetic negative selection was used to enrich CD4+ T cells, after which naive cells were positively selected on CD45RA and the negative fraction became the memory subset. Blood was collected by leukapheresis, and PBMCs were isolated by Ficoll-Histopaque density gradient centrifugation and then cryopreserved in liquid nitrogen vapor phase. Analytical flow cytometry was used to check the purity and quantity of every magnetically sorted T cell population. Each sorted fraction had its genomic DNA isolated and then quantified by UV absorbance on a Nanodrop 2000c. A note on this clone: Which antigen it targets is not known. Base quality data are lacking; no much larger clone is found one base away.

CDR1 and CDR2, per the germline V gene (reference sequence), are MNHEY and SMNVEV. The CDR3 numbers 14 residues from cysteine through phenylalanine. CDR3 DNA is the only sequence kept; it has 42 bases, read in frame from the first base. V is pared back by 7 bases and J by 3 bases, with 14 bases lying between the germline termini. TCR CDR3 regions were amplified from genomic DNA by multiplex PCR using the deep immunoSEQ assay. For each cell subset, the extracted genomic DNA was distributed evenly across all wells of several immunoSEQ 96-well plates, and each plate served as one replicate. For sorted subsets, each replicate PCR was loaded with around 200 ng genomic DNA, equivalent to about 30,000 T cell genomes. Purified libraries were measured with a Qubit 3.0 fluorometer, size-checked on a Bioanalyzer 2100, and measured again with the KAPA Library Quantification kit. A separate single-read 150-cycle Illumina NextSeq 550 flow cell was used to sequence each immunoSEQ 96-well plate. Per the original workflow: Because the immunoSEQ output included only junctional sequences and no quality scores, the filtering could not be the same as the filtering used for full-length reads. To assign V/J genes and CDR3, sequences were annotated against IMGT germline references using PyIR, a Python wrapper for IgBLAST v1.9. Any read was removed if the V/J assignment was weak (E-value above 1e-6), the CDR3 was missing, or the read contained stop codons, out-of-frame junctions, or ambiguous translated residues. V3J clonotypes were defined as sequences sharing an identical inferred V gene, J gene, and CDR3 amino acid sequence. Percentage overlap between repertoires was computed as shared unique clonotypes divided by the size of the smaller repertoire. Repertoire richness was assessed with RTK rarefaction, the Chao1 estimator, and Recon v2.1 estimates of unobserved clonotypes. OLGA was used to compute generation probabilities for all TCRbeta clonotypes that the gDNA method yielded from a few donors. TCRdb mirrors the immuneACCESS table, restricted to in-frame sequences. Some clones are absent from its copies; in checked studies, under half trace to an unresolved V gene, and the reason for the others is unknown. That table furnishes V, J and clone size, whereas the DNA furnished D and trimming. Here the sample has roughly 700,000 clones; around two thirds occur a single time. Jointly, the top ten make up under 2% of the sample.

Material: memory CD4+ T cells sorted from blood. What the cell subset or site label conveys for this sample: CD45RA-negative fraction. The chain uses TRBV27 and TRBJ2-3, and possibly TRBD1, on 7 matching bases. This clonotype was obtained from a young woman in good health. The nucleotide sequence is TGTGCCAGCACCCCGCAGGGGGGAACAGATACGCAGTATTTT. Its translation reads: CASTPQGGTDTQYF.